This TCR beta chain derives from a study of blood T cell repertoires in COVID-19. Produced via immunoSEQ multiplex PCR; TCRdb's table is partial and in-frame only. The sample consists of about 120,000 clones, around 91% of them appearing once. In germline, CDR1 is MGHRA, CDR2 YSYEKL. There are 15 residues in the CDR3. Trimming at V came to 4 bases and at J to 7 bases, leaving 5 bases not matched to a gene. This clonotype was sampled from a woman in her sixties or seventies with COVID-19, enrolled during active disease. Source material: peripheral blood. The rearrangement joins TRBV4-1 to TRBJ1-4, with 11 bases identical to TRBD1. CDR3 DNA: TGCGCCAGCAGCCTCTGGACAGGGGGCACTGAAAAACTGTTTTTT. It codes for CASSLWTGGTEKLFF.